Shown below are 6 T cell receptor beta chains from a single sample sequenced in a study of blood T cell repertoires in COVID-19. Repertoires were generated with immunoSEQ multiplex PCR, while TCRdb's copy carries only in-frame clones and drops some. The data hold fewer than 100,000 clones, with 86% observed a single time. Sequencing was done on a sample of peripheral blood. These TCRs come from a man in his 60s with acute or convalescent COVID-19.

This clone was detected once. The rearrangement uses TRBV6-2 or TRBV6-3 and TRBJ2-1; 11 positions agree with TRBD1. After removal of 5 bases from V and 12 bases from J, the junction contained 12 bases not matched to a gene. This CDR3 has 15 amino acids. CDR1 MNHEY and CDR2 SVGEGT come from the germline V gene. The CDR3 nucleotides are TGTGCCAGCAGTCCCGGGGGACAGGGGGGAATTGGGCAGTTCTTC. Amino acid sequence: CASSPGGQGGIGQFF.

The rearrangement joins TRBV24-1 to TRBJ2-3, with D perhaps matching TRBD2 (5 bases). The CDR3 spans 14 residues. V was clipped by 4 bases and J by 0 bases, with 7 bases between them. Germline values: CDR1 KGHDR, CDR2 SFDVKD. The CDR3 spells CATSDRTSTDTQYF. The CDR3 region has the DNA TGTGCCACCAGTGACCGGACTAGCACAGATACGCAGTATTTT.

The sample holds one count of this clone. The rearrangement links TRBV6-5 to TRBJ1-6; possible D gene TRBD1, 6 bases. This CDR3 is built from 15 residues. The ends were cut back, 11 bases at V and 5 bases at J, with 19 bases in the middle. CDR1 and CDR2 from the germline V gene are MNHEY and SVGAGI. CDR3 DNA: TGTGCCGCACGAGCCGGACAGAACAATAATTCACCCCTCCACTTT. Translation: CAARAGQNNNSPLHF.

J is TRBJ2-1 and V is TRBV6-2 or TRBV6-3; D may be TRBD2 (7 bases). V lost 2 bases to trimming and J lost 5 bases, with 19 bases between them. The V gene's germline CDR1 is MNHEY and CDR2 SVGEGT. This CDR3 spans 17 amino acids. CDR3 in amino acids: CASSYPLGAGVNNEQFF. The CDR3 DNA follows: TGTGCCAGCAGTTACCCCCTGGGGGCGGGGGTTAACAATGAGCAGTTCTTC.

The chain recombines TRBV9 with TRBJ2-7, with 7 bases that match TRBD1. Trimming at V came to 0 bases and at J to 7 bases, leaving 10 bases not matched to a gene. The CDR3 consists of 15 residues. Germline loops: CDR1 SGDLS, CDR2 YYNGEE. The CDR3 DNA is TGTGCCAGCAGCGTAGCTCCGGGACAGCCGAGGGAGCAGTACTTC. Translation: CASSVAPGQPREQYF. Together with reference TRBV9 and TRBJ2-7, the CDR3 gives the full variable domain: DSGVTQTPKHLITATGQRVTLRCSPRSGDLSVYWYQQSLDQGLQFLIQYYNGEERAKGNILERFSAQQFPDLHSELNLSSLELGDSALYFCASSVAPGQPREQYFGPGTRLTVT.

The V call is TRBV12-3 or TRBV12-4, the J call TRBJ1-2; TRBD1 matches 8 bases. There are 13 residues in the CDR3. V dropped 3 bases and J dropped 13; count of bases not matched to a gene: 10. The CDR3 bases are TGTGCCAGCAGTTTCAACCAGGGGGCGCGAAGCACCTTC. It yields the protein CASSFNQGARSTF.